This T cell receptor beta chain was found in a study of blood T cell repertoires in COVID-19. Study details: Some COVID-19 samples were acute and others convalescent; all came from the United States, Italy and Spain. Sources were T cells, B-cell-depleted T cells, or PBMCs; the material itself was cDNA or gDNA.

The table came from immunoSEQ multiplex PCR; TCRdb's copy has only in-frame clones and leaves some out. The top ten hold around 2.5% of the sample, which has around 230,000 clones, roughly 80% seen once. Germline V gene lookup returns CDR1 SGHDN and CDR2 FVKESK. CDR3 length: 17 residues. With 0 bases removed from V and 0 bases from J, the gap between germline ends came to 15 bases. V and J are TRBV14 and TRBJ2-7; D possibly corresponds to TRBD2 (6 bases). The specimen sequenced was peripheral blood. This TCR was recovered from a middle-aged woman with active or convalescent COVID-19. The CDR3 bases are TGTGCCAGCAGCCAAGATCCTGGGCGGGGTAGCTCCTACGAGCAGTACTTC. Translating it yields CASSQDPGRGSSYEQYF.